These T cell receptor beta chains were read from a single sample in a study of OX40 agonist ivuxolimab in advanced cancers. Using immunoSEQ multiplex PCR, the repertoire was profiled, and TCRdb retains in-frame clones only, with some absent. Of about 50,000 clones listed, over 80% are singletons. The source material was CD4+ or CD8+ T cells sorted from blood, sampled in a trial of the OX40 agonist ivuxolimab. These receptors all come from an adult with an advanced solid tumor such as melanoma, head and neck, liver or kidney cancer. Each CDR3 is given with its conserved first and last residue. D genes are given only for firm matches. Part of the rows lack a size; the others show once, few, many or a class for expanded clones.

d_call	v_call	clone_size	j_call	cdr3_aa	cdr3_nt
-	TRBV19	-	TRBJ2-2	CASSREGELFF	TGTGCCAGTAGCCGGGAAGGGGAGCTGTTTTTT
TRBD1	TRBV4-2	-	TRBJ1-2	CASSQGQGAYGYTF	TGTGCCAGCAGCCAAGGTCAGGGGGCCTATGGCTACACCTTC
-	TRBV18	few	TRBJ2-1	CASSPSTQSSYNEQFF	TGTGCCAGCTCACCAAGTACCCAAAGCTCCTACAATGAGCAGTTCTTC
-	TRBV5-1	-	TRBJ2-2	CASSLETGNTGELFF	TGCGCCAGCAGCTTGGAAACAGGGAACACCGGGGAGCTGTTTTTT
TRBD2	TRBV5-5	-	TRBJ2-5	CASSRYSGLETQYF	TGTGCCAGCAGCCGTTATAGCGGGCTAGAGACCCAGTACTTC
TRBD2	TRBV4-1	-	TRBJ2-1	CASSPPPGRGVDEQFF	TGCGCCAGCAGCCCCCCTCCCGGGAGGGGCGTCGATGAGCAGTTCTTC
-	TRBV11-3	-	TRBJ2-1	CASSLGLLTRGYNEQFF	TGTGCCAGCAGCTTAGGCTTGTTGACCCGGGGCTACAATGAGCAGTTCTTC
-	TRBV18	-	TRBJ2-5	CASSENMGQQETQYF	TGTGCCAGCTCAGAAAACATGGGACAACAAGAGACCCAGTACTTC
TRBD2	TRBV7-2	-	TRBJ2-1	CASSLTSGGNNEQFF	TGTGCCAGCAGCTTGACTAGCGGGGGAAACAATGAGCAGTTCTTC
TRBD1	TRBV6-6	-	TRBJ1-5	CASSPGQGNSNQPQHF	TGTGCCAGCAGTCCCGGACAGGGAAATAGCAATCAGCCCCAGCATTTT
-	TRBV30	few	TRBJ1-1	CAWSGLGMNTEAFF	TGTGCCTGGAGTGGTCTGGGCATGAACACTGAAGCTTTCTTT
TRBD2	TRBV19	-	TRBJ2-3	CASSIVAGGHADTQYF	TGTGCCAGTAGTATAGTAGCGGGGGGGCATGCAGATACGCAGTATTTT
-	TRBV6-1	once	TRBJ1-4	CASSSTGATNEKLFF	TGTGCCAGCAGTTCCACGGGGGCTACTAATGAAAAACTGTTTTTT
TRBD2	TRBV29-1	few	TRBJ2-3	CSGGSGASTDTQYF	TGCAGCGGGGGTAGCGGGGCGAGCACAGATACGCAGTATTTT
-	TRBV19	few	TRBJ1-1	CASSIRGWANTEAFF	TGTGCCAGTAGTATCCGTGGGTGGGCGAACACTGAAGCTTTCTTT
TRBD1	TRBV19	-	TRBJ1-5	CASSVDRDNQPQHF	TGTGCCAGTAGTGTGGACAGGGACAATCAGCCCCAGCATTTT
TRBD1	TRBV7-9	once	TRBJ2-2	CASSRDRPYGELFF	TGTGCCAGCTCCCGGGACAGACCCTACGGGGAGCTGTTTTTT
-	TRBV7-9	-	TRBJ1-3	CASSFERASGNTIYF	TGTGCCAGCAGCTTTGAAAGAGCCTCCGGAAACACCATATATTTT
TRBD2	TRBV11-2	-	TRBJ2-5	CASSLVIAGVQETQYF	TGTGCCAGCAGCCTGGTAATAGCGGGGGTCCAAGAGACCCAGTACTTC
TRBD2	TRBV27	-	TRBJ2-1	CASSVLAGYNEQFF	TGTGCCAGCAGTGTCCTAGCGGGTTACAATGAGCAGTTCTTC
-	TRBV5-4	-	TRBJ2-2	CASSLEAADSDTGELFF	TGTGCCAGCAGCTTGGAGGCGGCGGACTCCGATACCGGGGAGCTGTTTTTT
TRBD1	TRBV7-3	-	TRBJ1-1	CASSLKGTGGEAFF	TGTGCCAGCAGCTTAAAAGGGACAGGGGGCGAAGCTTTCTTT
TRBD2	TRBV6-5	-	TRBJ2-1	CASTITSGSRNEQFF	TGTGCCAGCACCATTACTAGCGGGAGTAGGAATGAGCAGTTCTTC
-	TRBV16	-	TRBJ1-5	CASSQLAQPQHF	TGTGCCAGCAGCCAATTGGCACAGCCCCAGCATTTT
-	TRBV10-1	few	TRBJ1-4	CASSESASNEKLFF	TGCGCCAGCAGTGAGTCGGCTAGTAATGAAAAACTGTTTTTT
-	TRBV29-1	-	TRBJ1-1	CSARQGRDTEAFF	TGCAGCGCACGCCAGGGGAGGGACACTGAAGCTTTCTTT
-	TRBV29-1	once	TRBJ1-2	CSVFAINGYTF	TGCAGCGTGTTTGCGATTAACGGGTACACCTTC
TRBD2	TRBV18	-	TRBJ2-3	CASSPPSGSADTQYF	TGTGCCAGCTCACCGCCTAGCGGGAGTGCAGATACGCAGTATTTT
-	TRBV18	once	TRBJ2-7	CASSQMRAYEQYF	TGTGCCAGCTCTCAGATGAGGGCCTACGAGCAGTACTTC
-	TRBV21-1	-	TRBJ1-2	CARNRVGTGFYGYTF	TGTGCCAGGAACAGGGTTGGGACAGGGTTCTATGGCTACACCTTC
-	TRBV5-5	-	TRBJ2-5	CASSLEGETQYF	TGTGCCAGCAGCTTGGAGGGGGAGACCCAGTACTTC
-	TRBV2	few	TRBJ2-6	CASSGRVSGANVLTF	TGTGCCAGCAGCGGAAGAGTCTCTGGGGCCAACGTCCTGACTTTC
TRBD2	TRBV19	-	TRBJ2-5	CASSPSGGAWETQYF	TGTGCCAGTAGTCCTAGCGGGGGGGCATGGGAGACCCAGTACTTC
-	TRBV9	-	TRBJ2-5	CASSITDGETQYF	TGTGCCAGCAGCATAACGGACGGGGAGACCCAGTACTTC
-	TRBV5-4	-	TRBJ1-3	CASSLDPGRENTIYF	TGTGCCAGCAGCTTGGATCCTGGACGGGAAAACACCATATATTTT
-	TRBV7-9	-	TRBJ1-1	CASSSGEAAFF	TGTGCCAGCAGCTCAGGGGAAGCAGCTTTCTTT
TRBD2	TRBV9	-	TRBJ2-1	CASGTSGGNEQFF	TGTGCCAGCGGGACTAGCGGGGGCAATGAGCAGTTCTTC
-	TRBV7-9	-	TRBJ2-6	CASGVRSSGANVLTF	TGTGCCAGCGGGGTTCGGAGCTCTGGGGCCAACGTCCTGACTTTC
-	TRBV25-1	-	TRBJ1-1	CASSEMGSGESFF	TGTGCCAGCAGTGAAATGGGTTCGGGGGAATCTTTCTTT
-	TRBV2	-	TRBJ1-2	CASRETGTSYGYTF	TGTGCCAGCAGAGAAACCGGGACATCCTATGGCTACACCTTC
TRBD1	TRBV5-4	-	TRBJ2-3	CASSLWLSGQGSDTQYF	TGTGCCAGCAGCTTGTGGCTTTCAGGACAGGGCTCAGATACGCAGTATTTT
TRBD1	TRBV19	-	TRBJ1-1	CASSVTGGMTEAFF	TGTGCCAGTAGTGTCACAGGGGGAATGACTGAAGCTTTCTTT
TRBD2	TRBV7-9	-	TRBJ2-5	CASSLVGRVETQYF	TGTGCCAGCAGCTTAGTCGGGAGGGTCGAGACCCAGTACTTC
-	TRBV6-1	-	TRBJ2-7	CASTRWTAPYEQYF	TGTGCCAGCACCCGTTGGACCGCACCCTACGAGCAGTACTTC
-	TRBV5-1	-	TRBJ1-1	CASRTGWADTEAFF	TGCGCCAGCAGAACCGGGTGGGCCGACACTGAAGCTTTCTTT
-	TRBV7-9	few	TRBJ1-5	CASSLYAEQPQHF	TGTGCCAGCAGCTTATATGCGGAGCAGCCCCAGCATTTT
TRBD1	TRBV7-2	-	TRBJ2-7	CASSSRTGGGPLEQYF	TGTGCCAGCAGCTCCCGGACAGGGGGCGGCCCTTTGGAGCAGTACTTC
TRBD2	TRBV10-3	-	TRBJ2-7	CAISEWREPAGPLYSYEQYF	TGTGCCATCAGTGAGTGGAGGGAACCAGCGGGACCACTCTACTCCTACGAGCAGTACTTC
-	TRBV4-3	-	TRBJ1-1	CASSQGGAGVTEAFF	TGCGCCAGCAGCCAAGGGGGCGCGGGTGTGACTGAAGCTTTCTTT
-	TRBV27	few	TRBJ2-1	CASSSQGFGARNEQFF	TGTGCCAGCAGTTCCCAGGGATTTGGGGCACGAAATGAGCAGTTCTTC
-	TRBV5-4	few	TRBJ2-3	CASSPRTQGRNTDTQYF	TGTGCCAGCAGCCCTCGGACACAGGGACGAAACACAGATACGCAGTATTTT
TRBD2	TRBV5-5	-	TRBJ2-3	CASSPLAGETDTQYF	TGTGCCAGCAGCCCCCTAGCGGGAGAAACAGATACGCAGTATTTT
-	TRBV18	-	TRBJ1-1	CASSPPGRPNTEAFF	TGTGCCAGCTCACCACCGGGTCGGCCGAACACTGAAGCTTTCTTT
TRBD2	TRBV6-6	-	TRBJ2-7	CASRPIGGGPLEQYF	TGTGCCAGCAGACCAATTGGGGGAGGGCCCCTCGAGCAGTACTTC